One and the same sample provided the 28 T cell receptor beta chains below, sequenced in a study of blood T cell repertoires in COVID-19. Sequencing was performed with immunoSEQ multiplex PCR; in TCRdb, only in-frame clones are kept and a portion is missing. The sample has a few hundred thousand clones, around 86% seen once; the top ten hold around 2%. Material: peripheral blood. The receptors shown here come from a man aged 25 to 40 who had recovered from COVID-19.

This chain connects TRBV9 to TRBJ2-5; TRBD2 matches at 10 bases. J gave up 5 bases and V 0 bases, and 4 bases lay outside the gene matches. The CDR3 is made up of 15 amino acids. Germline V CDR1 and CDR2: SGDLS, YYNGEE. CDR3 residues: CASSVDSGGAETQYF. CDR3 DNA: TGTGCCAGCAGCGTAGACAGCGGGGGGGCTGAGACCCAGTACTTC.

The rearrangement joins TRBV6-5 to TRBJ1-4; a weak D match, TRBD1 (5 bases). V was pared by 3 bases and J by 2 bases, with 7 bases between. The CDR3 consists of 14 residues. CDR1 and CDR2 from the germline V gene are MNHEY and SVGAGI. The CDR3 sequence is CASSYDSTNEKLFF. The DNA of the CDR3 is TGTGCCAGCAGTTATGACAGTACTAATGAAAAACTGTTTTTT.

The chain uses TRBV19 and TRBJ1-5, with D possibly matching TRBD1 (5 bases). The V end was cut by 7 bases, the J end by 3 bases, with 22 bases between. Germline V gene data show CDR1 as LNHDA and CDR2 as SQIVND (reference sequence). This CDR3 contains 17 residues. CDR3 sequence reads: CASKRGGVGRANQPQHF. DNA for the CDR3: TGTGCCAGTAAGAGGGGAGGGGTCGGCAGGGCCAATCAGCCCCAGCATTTT.

This clone was seen a handful of times. In nucleotides, the CDR3 is TGTGCCAGTAGTATATTGATCAACTCTGAGCAGTTCTTC. This codes for CASSILINSEQFF. The V call is TRBV19, the J call TRBJ2-1; D is undetermined. Germline CDR1 is LNHDA and CDR2 is SQIVND (reference sequence). CDR3 size: 13 residues. The germline V and J ends were trimmed by 2 bases and 9 bases, with 11 bases remaining between them.

CDR3 nucleotide sequence: TGTGCCACCAGCAGAGATGCGCGCTCTGGGGCCAACGTCCTGACTTTC. It specifies CATSRDARSGANVLTF. This sequence joins TRBV15 and TRBJ2-6, with D unclear. Trimming left V 0 bases short and J 0 bases short, with 6 bases between. This CDR3 spans 16 amino acids. Per germline, CDR1 LNHNV and CDR2 YYDKDF (reference sequence). Based on the CDR3 plus reference TRBV15 and TRBJ2-6, the full variable domain is DAMVIQNPRYQVTQFGKPVTLSCSQTLNHNVMYWYQQKSSQAPKLLFHYYDKDFNNEADTPDNFQSRRPNTSFCFLDIRSPGLGDTAMYLCATSRDARSGANVLTFGAGSRLTVL.

The chain is built from TRBV5-1 and TRBJ2-7; D unresolved. The CDR3 runs 13 residues. Germline V gives CDR1 SGHRS, CDR2 YFSETQ. Trimming left V 3 bases short and J 0 bases short, with 7 bases between. The CDR3 loop reads CASSYENSYEQYF. CDR3 nucleotide sequence: TGCGCCAGCAGCTATGAGAACTCCTACGAGCAGTACTTC. The whole variable domain, remainder taken from reference TRBV5-1 and TRBJ2-7, is KAGVTQTPRYLIKTRGQQVTLSCSPISGHRSVSWYQQTPGQGLQFLFEYFSETQRNKGNFPGRFSGRQFSNSRSEMNVSTLELGDSALYLCASSYENSYEQYFGPGTRLTVT.

V is TRBV12-5 and J is TRBJ1-5, with D unresolved. Trimming pared 3 bases from V and 6 bases from J, leaving 9 bases between. Germline V gene data show CDR1 as LGHNT and CDR2 as FRNRAP. The CDR3 sequence is 13 residues long. The CDR3 spells CASGFARSQPQHF. The CDR3 DNA reads as TGTGCTAGTGGTTTTGCGAGGTCTCAGCCCCAGCATTTT.

CDR3 coding DNA: TGTGCCATCAGTGGGGACATCTCTGGAAACACCATATATTTT. Amino acids: CAISGDISGNTIYF. The chain recombines TRBV10-3 with TRBJ1-3, with D perhaps matching TRBD1 (6 bases). CDR1 and CDR2 from the germline V gene are ENHRY and SYGVKD. V lost 4 bases and J lost 0, with 7 bases in between. The CDR3 has 14 residues.

This rearrangement joins TRBV2 to TRBJ1-2; tentative D call: TRBD1 (5 bases). V gave up 1 base and J gave up 8 bases, with 11 bases separating them. There are 13 residues in the CDR3. The germline CDR1 and CDR2 sequences are SNHLY and FYNNEI. This chain's CDR3 is CASSEVGGNGYTF. CDR3 DNA sequence: TGTGCCAGCAGTGAAGTGGGGGGGAACGGCTACACCTTC.

The gene calls are TRBV6-2 or TRBV6-3 and TRBJ2-7; D not certain. This CDR3 has 12 amino acids. The germline gives CDR1 MNHEY, CDR2 SVGEGT. V was cut by 6 bases and J by 3 bases, with 9 bases left in between. This CDR3 reads CASSRDRYEQYV. The CDR3 nucleotides read TGTGCCAGCAGCCGCGATCGCTACGAGCAGTACGTC.

The rearrangement uses TRBV9 and TRBJ1-1, with 8 bases aligning to TRBD1. Trimming removed 3 bases from V and 5 bases from J; junction bases left unmatched: 3. Germline V lookup: CDR1 SGDLS, CDR2 YYNGEE. The CDR3 totals 13 residues. CDR3 amino acids: CASSATGETEAFF. The CDR3 DNA is TGTGCCAGCAGCGCGACAGGGGAGACTGAAGCTTTCTTT.

This chain connects TRBV7-9 to TRBJ1-5; maybe TRBD1 (6 bases). CDR3 length: 15 amino acids. CDR1 is SEHNR, CDR2 FQNEAQ, per germline (reference sequence). V was cut by 1 base and J by 7 bases, with 14 bases left in between. CDR3 amino acids: CASSLDGGAGQPQHF. DNA for the CDR3: TGTGCCAGCAGCTTAGACGGGGGGGCAGGACAGCCCCAGCATTTT.

There are a few counts of this clone. The chain is built from TRBV27 and TRBJ1-5; perhaps TRBD1 as D (5 bases). CDR3 length equals 14 residues. Germline CDR1 reads MNHEY; CDR2 reads SMNVEV (reference sequence). Trimming stripped 7 bases from V and 4 bases from J, with 14 bases between. DNA for the CDR3: TGTGCCAGCAAAGTCGTCGGGGGAAATCAGCCCCAGCATTTT. Its protein product is CASKVVGGNQPQHF.

This clone was detected only a few times. The chain is built from TRBV5-8 and TRBJ1-5; perhaps TRBD1 as D (6 bases). V gave up 4 bases and J gave up 11 bases, with 16 bases separating them. Germline V CDR1 and CDR2: SGHTS, YDEGEE. This CDR3 comprises 13 residues. The CDR3 DNA reads TGTGCCAGCAGCCTGCAGGGGAGATGGGCCCAGCATTTT. Translating it yields CASSLQGRWAQHF.

With respect to this clone: Within the sample, other DNA sequences also encode this same CDR3. The chain recombines TRBV7-9 with TRBJ2-3; 9 bases agree with TRBD1. The CDR3 has 14 amino acids. Trimming cost V 2 bases and J 4 bases; bases outside gene matches: 1. Looked up from germline, CDR1 is SEHNR and CDR2 is FQNEAQ (reference sequence). This CDR3 is CASSLTGGADTQYF. The DNA for the CDR3 is TGTGCCAGCAGCTTAACAGGGGGCGCAGATACGCAGTATTTT.

The chain is built from TRBV1 and TRBJ2-2; TRBD2 is the table's D call, not checked against the DNA. TRBV1 counts as a pseudogene. CDR3 length: 16 residues. In nucleotides, the CDR3 is TGCACCAGCAGCCAAGGCGGGCTGGCAGACACCGGGGAGCTGTTTTTT. This gives the protein CTSSQGGLADTGELFF.

The V call is TRBV18, the J call TRBJ1-6, with unresolved D. The CDR3 totals 16 residues. The germline CDR1 and CDR2 sequences are KGHSH and LQKENI. Trimming took off 4 bases at V and 8 bases at J, with 18 bases between the two ends. The CDR3 spells CASSRSGSTGDSPLHF. DNA of the CDR3: TGTGCCAGCTCACGGTCGGGATCTACGGGTGATTCACCCCTCCACTTT.

The V gene is TRBV5-1, the J gene TRBJ2-1, with D perhaps TRBD2 (6 bases). Germline V gives CDR1 SGHRS, CDR2 YFSETQ. V dropped 7 bases and J dropped 8 bases, with 19 bases sitting between them. The CDR3 sequence is 14 residues long. The CDR3 spells CASGGRLQGDEQFF. The CDR3 DNA follows: TGCGCCAGCGGAGGGCGCCTCCAGGGCGATGAGCAGTTCTTC.

This clone was counted a single time. The chain carries TRBV5-5 and TRBJ1-4; TRBD1 matches 9 bases. Germline lookup yields CDR1 SGHKS and CDR2 YYEKEE (reference sequence). This CDR3 has 15 residues. V lost 5 bases, J lost 5 bases, and 7 bases stayed unmatched. In nucleotides, the CDR3 is TGTGCCAGCAGGGAGACGGGACAGGGAAATGAAAAACTGTTTTTT. Its translation: CASRETGQGNEKLFF.

The genes are TRBV18 and TRBJ2-3, with D maybe TRBD1 (5 bases). Trimming removed 1 base at V and 0 bases at J, with 17 bases between. The germline CDR1 and CDR2 sequences are KGHSH and LQKENI. The CDR3 loop spans 18 amino acids. Here the CDR3 DNA reads TGTGCCAGCTCACCACGGGCCCCAGGCCAGGGAAGCACAGATACGCAGTATTTT. Protein product: CASSPRAPGQGSTDTQYF.

The count of this clone is one. The chain couples TRBV2 to TRBJ2-3, with 8 nucleotides matching TRBD2. CDR1 and CDR2 from the germline V gene are SNHLY and FYNNEI. Trimming cost V 7 bases and J 3 bases; bases outside gene matches: 9. The CDR3 contains 15 residues. The DNA for the CDR3 is TGTGCCAGCACCTCCGGGGGGGGCGGGACAGATACGCAGTATTTT. This translates into CASTSGGGGTDTQYF.

The rearrangement links TRBV7-9 to TRBJ2-3, with a tentative D call TRBD1 (5 bases). Germline loops: CDR1 SEHNR, CDR2 FQNEAQ (reference sequence). The V end was cut by 2 bases, the J end by 1 base, with 10 bases between. This CDR3 comprises 15 residues. CDR3 nucleotides: TGTGCCAGCAGCTTACAAGGGGCAGGCACAGATACGCAGTATTTT. This codes for CASSLQGAGTDTQYF. The variable domain in full, with the rest retrieved from reference TRBV7-9 and TRBJ2-3, is DTGVSQNPRHKITKRGQNVTFRCDPISEHNRLYWYRQTLGQGPEFLTYFQNEAQLEKSRLLSDRFSAERPKGSFSTLEIQRTEQGDSAMYLCASSLQGAGTDTQYFGPGTRLTVL.

V is TRBV4-2 and J is TRBJ2-5; 7 positions agree with TRBD2. V lost 1 base, J lost 5 bases, and 7 bases stayed unmatched. From germline, CDR1 is LGHNA and CDR2 YNFKEQ. The CDR3 extends over 15 amino acids. CDR3 region: CASSQASGAGETQYF. The CDR3 DNA sequence: TGTGCCAGCAGCCAAGCTAGCGGAGCCGGGGAGACCCAGTACTTC.

This chain uses TRBV7-2 with TRBJ1-1; tentative D call: TRBD1 (5 bases). CDR3 length: 11 amino acids. Germline V gives CDR1 SGHTA, CDR2 FQGNSA. Trimming removed 1 base from V and 10 bases from J, with 7 bases in between. The CDR3 DNA reads TGTGCCAGCAGCTTAGGGCAGGGAGCTTTCTTT. Its protein is CASSLGQGAFF.

CDR3 in DNA: TGTGCCAGCAGTGAAGGGACTGATATCTATGGCTACACCTTC. Translating it yields CASSEGTDIYGYTF. The chain joins TRBV6-1 to TRBJ1-2, with D uncertain. This CDR3 is built from 14 residues. The ends were cut back, 1 base at V and 4 bases at J, with 10 bases in the middle. Germline-derived CDR1 and CDR2 are MNHNS and SASEGT.

The chain uses TRBV6-1 and TRBJ2-6, with a weak D call TRBD1 (5 bases). The germline gives CDR1 MNHNS, CDR2 SASEGT. CDR3 length: 18 residues. V was trimmed by 1 base and J by 2 bases, leaving 15 bases between them. CDR3 nucleotide sequence: TGTGCCAGCAGTGAAGGGGCAGGGCTCATCACTGGGGCCAACGTCCTGACTTTC. Its protein product is CASSEGAGLITGANVLTF.

This rearrangement joins TRBV10-3 to TRBJ1-1; TRBD1 matches 8 bases. The length of the CDR3 is 15 residues. The trim removed 6 bases at V and 6 bases at J, leaving 12 bases unmatched. CDR1 is ENHRY, CDR2 SYGVKD, per germline. As DNA, the CDR3 is TGTGCCATCAGCCCAGTCCAGGGGGCTGGCGCTGAAGCTTTCTTT. It encodes CAISPVQGAGAEAFF.

J is TRBJ1-2 and V is TRBV5-5; a weak D match, TRBD1 (5 bases). Germline V gene sequence: CDR1 SGHKS, CDR2 YYEKEE (reference sequence). V shed 4 bases and J shed 0 bases, with 13 bases lying between them. The CDR3 totals 15 residues. CDR3 amino acids: CASSPTGLTNYGYTF. In nucleotides, the CDR3 is TGTGCCAGCAGCCCAACGGGACTAACTAACTATGGCTACACCTTC.